This is a list of T cell receptor beta chains from one sample in a study of shared clonotypes between healthy human individuals. Method: immunoSEQ multiplex PCR; TCRdb's copy keeps in-frame clones and lacks some. The sample lists 2,500,000 or so clones; 93% were seen once. The sample was naive CD4+ T cells from PBMCs. The receptors derive from a man aged 18 to 29 in good health. Some clones in this sample may be carry-over from other donors' samples. Both conserved end residues are part of each CDR3. Each record gives: V gene, D gene, clone size, J gene, CDR3 protein, CDR3 DNA. D genes are given only for firm matches. Clone sizes are given selectively: once, few, many, or a class where the clone is expanded.

>TRBV7-6|TRBD1|once|TRBJ2-7
CASSILQGAPPYEQYF
TGTGCCAGCAGCATACTCCAGGGGGCGCCTCCCTACGAGCAGTACTTC
>TRBV9|TRBD2|.|TRBJ2-3
CASSVGTSRNTDTQYF
TGTGCCAGCAGCGTAGGGACTAGCAGAAACACAGATACGCAGTATTTT
>TRBV7-6|TRBD1|.|TRBJ2-7
CASSLDRNSYEQYF
TGTGCCAGCAGCTTGGACAGGAACTCCTACGAGCAGTACTTC
>TRBV28|TRBD2|.|TRBJ2-7
CASRTPGLAASYEQYF
TGTGCCAGCAGGACTCCGGGACTAGCGGCTTCCTACGAGCAGTACTTC
>TRBV9|.|.|TRBJ2-7
CASSVAPVGVSYEQYF
TGTGCCAGCAGCGTAGCTCCCGTTGGGGTCTCCTACGAGCAGTACTTC
>TRBV7-2|.|.|TRBJ1-5
CASSSAHSGNQPQHF
TGTGCCAGCAGCTCCGCTCACTCAGGCAATCAGCCCCAGCATTTT
>TRBV2|TRBD1|.|TRBJ2-5
CASSGTGSIQETQYF
TGTGCCAGCAGTGGGACAGGGTCGATCCAAGAGACCCAGTACTTC
>TRBV2|.|.|TRBJ2-1
CASSERAGEQFF
TGTGCCAGCAGTGAGAGGGCAGGGGAGCAGTTCTTC
>TRBV28|.|.|TRBJ1-3
CASSSQASPGNTIYF
TGTGCCAGCAGTTCCCAGGCCAGCCCTGGAAACACCATATATTTT
>TRBV5-6|.|.|TRBJ1-4
CASSLRGPGTNEKLFF
TGTGCCAGCAGCTTGAGGGGTCCCGGGACTAATGAAAAACTGTTTTTT
>TRBV7-9|.|.|TRBJ2-1
CASSGNSPPEFF
TGTGCCAGCAGCGGAAATAGCCCCCCTGAGTTCTTC
>TRBV7-3|.|.|TRBJ2-7
CASSLKLGSGYEQYF
TGTGCCAGCAGCTTAAAATTGGGGTCTGGATACGAGCAGTACTTC
>TRBV7-8|.|.|TRBJ2-3
CASSLRVGGADTQYF
TGTGCCAGCAGCTTAAGGGTGGGCGGGGCAGATACGCAGTATTTT
>TRBV27|.|once|TRBJ2-5
CASSLVGQETQYF
TGTGCCAGCAGTTTAGTGGGCCAGGAGACCCAGTACTTC
>TRBV23-1|TRBD2|.|TRBJ2-1
CANLPGLAGAPYNEQFF
TGCGCCAACCTACCGGGACTAGCGGGAGCCCCCTACAATGAGCAGTTCTTC
>TRBV7-3|.|.|TRBJ2-1
CASSLSGVTYNEQFF
TGTGCCAGCAGCTTATCCGGCGTTACCTACAATGAGCAGTTCTTC
>TRBV19|.|few|TRBJ1-1
CASSSRTATEAFF
TGTGCCAGTAGTTCACGGACGGCAACGGAAGCTTTCTTT